This T cell receptor (beta chain) was recovered during a study of OX40 agonist ivuxolimab in advanced cancers. Trimming shortened V by 2 bases and J by 1 base, and 10 bases separated the two germline ends. CDR3 length equals 15 residues. Per germline, CDR1 MNHNY and CDR2 SVGAGI (reference sequence). Method: immunoSEQ multiplex PCR; TCRdb's copy keeps in-frame clones and lacks some. Seen here are 100,000 to 150,000 clones, more than 85% observed once, and the top ten hold over 0.8%. The sequencing here drew on CD4+ or CD8+ T cells sorted from blood, taken in a trial of the OX40 agonist ivuxolimab. This clonotype was obtained from an adult with an advanced solid tumor such as melanoma, head and neck, liver or kidney cancer. The rearrangement links TRBV6-6 to TRBJ2-3, with D uncertain. The CDR3 region is CASSYVALGTDTQYF. As DNA, the CDR3 is TGTGCCAGCAGTTACGTGGCTTTGGGCACAGATACGCAGTATTTT.